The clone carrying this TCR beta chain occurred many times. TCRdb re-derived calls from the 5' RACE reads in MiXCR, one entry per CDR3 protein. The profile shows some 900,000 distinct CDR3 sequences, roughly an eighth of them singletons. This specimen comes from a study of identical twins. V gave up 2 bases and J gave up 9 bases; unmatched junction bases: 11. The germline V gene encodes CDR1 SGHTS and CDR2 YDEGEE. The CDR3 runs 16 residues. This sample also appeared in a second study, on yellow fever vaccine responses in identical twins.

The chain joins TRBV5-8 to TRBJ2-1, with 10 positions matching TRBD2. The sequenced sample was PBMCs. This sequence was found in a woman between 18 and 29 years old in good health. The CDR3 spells CASSFRSGRALGEQFF. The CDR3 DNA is TGTGCCAGCAGCTTTAGGAGCGGGAGGGCCCTCGGTGAGCAGTTCTTC.